The next 14 T cell receptor beta chains were all read from a single sample in a study of cytomegalovirus exposure and HLA in healthy donors. The study ran its PCR with 60 Vbeta and 13 Jbeta primers. Assay: immunoSEQ multiplex PCR; the TCRdb copy retains only in-frame clones and omits some. Found here are 95,000 to 150,000 clones, about 80% of them singletons; the top ten hold 7.5% to 10%. Material for sequencing was PBMCs. These receptor sequences come from a female donor in good health and CMV-seropositive.

The CDR3 sequence is CASSEGYGGEPQHF. CDR3 DNA sequence: TGTGCCAGCAGTGAAGGGTATGGAGGGGAGCCCCAGCATTTT. The rearrangement joins TRBV6-1 to TRBJ1-5; the D gene is possibly TRBD1 (5 bases). The CDR3 loop spans 14 amino acids. CDR1 is MNHNS, CDR2 SASEGT, per germline. Trimming shortened V by 1 base and J by 8 bases, and 12 bases separated the two germline ends.

The rearrangement links TRBV10-3 to TRBJ2-7; 9 bases are a match to TRBD2. The V segment lost 10 bases and the J segment 2 bases; nucleotides outside the gene matches: 15. This CDR3 comprises 16 residues. Germline lookup yields CDR1 ENHRY and CDR2 SYGVKD. The DNA for the CDR3 is TGTGCCACCGACTCCGGGGCTAGCGGGGCTACCTACGAGCAGTACTTC. Protein product: CATDSGASGATYEQYF.

J is TRBJ1-2 and V is TRBV5-1; D remains ambiguous. The ends were cut back, 8 bases at V and 0 bases at J, with 14 bases in the middle. Germline CDR1 is SGHRS and CDR2 is YFSETQ. This CDR3 has 14 amino acids. CDR3 loop: CASTFPGTNYGYTF. CDR3 coding DNA: TGCGCCAGTACGTTTCCGGGTACTAACTATGGCTACACCTTC.

This chain connects TRBV7-9 to TRBJ2-5, with 9 bases lining up with TRBD1. CDR1 and CDR2 from the germline V gene are SEHNR and FQNEAQ (reference sequence). V lost 6 bases and J lost 7; bases outside the gene matches: 9. The CDR3 length is 14 residues. The CDR3: CASSTGQGRSTQYF. For the CDR3, the DNA is TGTGCCAGCAGTACCGGACAGGGGAGGTCGACCCAGTACTTC.

This chain joins TRBV9 and TRBJ2-3; 9 bases agree with TRBD2. The CDR3 is 15 amino acids. The V gene end was trimmed by 4 bases and the J gene end by 4 bases; junction bases not matched to a gene: 7. Germline CDR1 SGDLS, CDR2 YYNGEE. Written as DNA, the CDR3 is TGTGCCAGCAGCCCCCGAGCGGGGGGCGCAGATACGCAGTATTTT. Translating gives CASSPRAGGADTQYF.

The chain joins TRBV30 to TRBJ2-3; the match to TRBD2 covers 13 bases. Looked up from germline, CDR1 is GTSNPN and CDR2 is SVGIG (reference sequence). V shed 5 bases and J 1 base; nucleotides not matched to a gene: 0. The CDR3 is 14 amino acids. CDR3 nucleotide sequence: TGTGCCTGGGGACTAGCGGGGGGCACAGATACGCAGTATTTT. It yields the protein CAWGLAGGTDTQYF.

A note on this clone: Other DNA sequences in the sample encode the same CDR3. The chain uses TRBV4-1 and TRBJ2-7; 8 positions match TRBD1. Germline assignment: CDR1 MGHRA and CDR2 YSYEKL. J gave up 2 bases and V 1 base, and 4 bases lay outside the gene matches. This CDR3 contains 15 residues. CDR3 sequence reads: CASSQGTGGTYEQYF. As DNA, the CDR3 is TGCGCCAGCAGCCAAGGAACAGGGGGAACCTACGAGCAGTACTTC.

The gene calls are TRBV18 and TRBJ1-6, with 9 positions matching TRBD1. Germline V gene sequence: CDR1 KGHSH, CDR2 LQKENI. The CDR3 spans 15 residues. Unmatched junction bases numbered 2, after V lost 3 bases and J lost 5 bases. The CDR3 sequence is CASSPGTGNNSPLHF. The CDR3 bases are TGTGCCAGCTCACCCGGGACAGGGAATAATTCACCCCTCCACTTT.

This clone was seen a single time. The chain is built from TRBV6-1 and TRBJ1-1; weak D call: TRBD1 (6 bases). Germline CDR1 reads MNHNS; CDR2 reads SASEGT. The CDR3 spans 14 residues. V was clipped by 1 base and J by 4 bases, with 10 bases between them. The CDR3 region has the DNA TGTGCCAGCAGTGAAGGGGGGACACGCACTGAAGCTTTCTTT. Translation gives CASSEGGTRTEAFF.

This sequence joins TRBV6-5 and TRBJ1-2; D call uncertain. From germline, CDR1 is MNHEY and CDR2 SVGAGI. CDR3 length: 12 amino acids. V lost 4 bases, J lost 8 bases, and 11 bases lay in between. The CDR3 loop reads CASSSGSRGYTF. The CDR3 DNA reads as TGTGCCAGCAGTTCGGGGAGTAGGGGCTACACCTTC.

There are a few counts of this clone. The J gene is TRBJ1-2, the V gene TRBV5-8; no firm D call. Germline assignment: CDR1 SGHTS and CDR2 YDEGEE. V was shortened by 4 bases and J by 9 bases, with 16 bases between the two germline ends. This CDR3 spans 13 amino acids. CDR3 bases: TGTGCCAGCAGCCCATGGAGGCAGTTCCGCTACACCTTC. It translates to CASSPWRQFRYTF. The full variable domain, rest sourced from reference TRBV5-8 and TRBJ1-2, is EAGVTQSPTHLIKTRGQQATLRCSPISGHTSVYWYQQALGLGLQFLLWYDEGEERNRGNFPPRFSGRQFPNYSSELNVNALELEDSALYLCASSPWRQFRYTFGSGTRLTVV.

The count of this clone is one. The chain joins TRBV6-5 to TRBJ2-1; 11 bases agree with TRBD1. CDR1 and CDR2 (germline): MNHEY, SVGAGI. V lost 11 bases to trimming and J lost 6 bases; unmatched junction nucleotides: 12. This CDR3 is built from 15 residues. The CDR3 loop is CAVHPPGTGGNEQFF. The CDR3 DNA reads as TGTGCCGTCCACCCGCCCGGGACAGGGGGCAATGAGCAGTTCTTC.

V and J are TRBV5-1 and TRBJ2-5; 10 positions agree with TRBD1. The J call is in doubt because the DNA end fits TRBJ2-7 better. This CDR3 is 15 amino acids long. Germline-derived CDR1 and CDR2 are SGHRS and YFSETQ. CDR3 loop: CASSLMNRDRGEQYF. The DNA of the CDR3 is TGCGCCAGCAGCCTCATGAACCGGGACAGGGGCGAGCAGTACTTC.

The chain recombines TRBV27 with TRBJ1-4; 9 bases fit TRBD1. The CDR3 totals 15 residues. J lost 5 bases, V lost 4 bases, and 5 bases had no gene match. Germline V gene sequence: CDR1 MNHEY, CDR2 SMNVEV (reference sequence). The CDR3 here is CASSSTGGVNEKLFF. CDR3 coding DNA: TGTGCCAGCAGTTCTACAGGGGGCGTAAATGAAAAACTGTTTTTT.